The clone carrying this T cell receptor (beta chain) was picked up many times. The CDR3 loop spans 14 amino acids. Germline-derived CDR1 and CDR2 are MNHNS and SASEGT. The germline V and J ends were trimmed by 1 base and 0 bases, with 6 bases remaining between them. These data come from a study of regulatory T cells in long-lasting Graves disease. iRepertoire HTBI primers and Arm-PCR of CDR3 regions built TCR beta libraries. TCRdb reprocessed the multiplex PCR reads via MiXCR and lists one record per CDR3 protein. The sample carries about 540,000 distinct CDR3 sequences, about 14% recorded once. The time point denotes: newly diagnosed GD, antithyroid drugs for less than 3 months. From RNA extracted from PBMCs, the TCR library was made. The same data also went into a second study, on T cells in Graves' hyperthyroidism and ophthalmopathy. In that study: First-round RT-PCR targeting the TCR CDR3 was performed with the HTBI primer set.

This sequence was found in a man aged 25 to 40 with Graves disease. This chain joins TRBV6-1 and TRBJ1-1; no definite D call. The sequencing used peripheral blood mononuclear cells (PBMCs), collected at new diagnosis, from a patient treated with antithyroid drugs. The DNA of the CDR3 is TGTGCCAGCAGTGAAGAGACCCTGAACACTGAAGCTTTCTTT. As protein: CASSEETLNTEAFF.